Given below is one TCR beta chain in context. These data are taken from a study of T cell changes during pregnancy in multiple sclerosis. Only in-frame clones appear in the TCRdb table, and some are missing; sequencing was by immunoSEQ multiplex PCR. The table records some 29,000 clones, under 95% of them present only once. This sequence was found in a female donor with multiple sclerosis, enrolled in a pregnancy study. The specimen comprised CD8+ T cells from peripheral blood mononuclear cells, sampled before pregnancy.

CDR3 DNA sequence: TGCGCCAGCAGTCTAGACGGTCTCGGAAACACCATATATTTT. It codes for CASSLDGLGNTIYF. The V call is TRBV5-1, the J call TRBJ1-3; D is unclear. Germline assignment: CDR1 SGHRS and CDR2 YFSETQ. The CDR3 runs 14 residues. V was shortened by 5 bases and J by 4 bases, with 13 bases between the two germline ends. Full variable domain (rest looked up from reference TRBV5-1 and TRBJ1-3): KAGVTQTPRYLIKTRGQQVTLSCSPISGHRSVSWYQQTPGQGLQFLFEYFSETQRNKGNFPGRFSGRQFSNSRSEMNVSTLELGDSALYLCASSLDGLGNTIYFGEGSWLTVV.